The 18 T cell receptor beta chains listed next were all sequenced from one sample in a study of blood T cell repertoires in COVID-19. Sequenced by immunoSEQ multiplex PCR; TCRdb stores in-frame clones only, minus some. Found here are about 120,000 clones, 82% of them singletons; the top ten hold 7% to 9.5%. Material for sequencing was peripheral blood. These receptors were taken from a man between 70 and 80 years old with active or convalescent COVID-19.

As DNA, the CDR3 is TGTGCCAGCAGCGTAAGTGGACAGAACAATCAGCCCCAGCATTTT. Its protein is CASSVSGQNNQPQHF. This rearrangement joins TRBV9 to TRBJ1-5; the D gene is possibly TRBD1 (6 bases). The V end lost 1 base, the J end lost 3 bases, and 11 bases lay between the germline ends. This CDR3 comprises 15 residues. The germline gives CDR1 SGDLS, CDR2 YYNGEE. The full variable domain, rest sourced from reference TRBV9 and TRBJ1-5, is DSGVTQTPKHLITATGQRVTLRCSPRSGDLSVYWYQQSLDQGLQFLIQYYNGEERAKGNILERFSAQQFPDLHSELNLSSLELGDSALYFCASSVSGQNNQPQHFGDGTRLSIL.

This clone was seen once. This sequence joins TRBV5-1 and TRBJ1-6; TRBD1 is a possible D gene (6 bases). Trimming cost V 2 bases and J 6 bases, with 12 bases left between them. From germline, CDR1 is SGHRS and CDR2 YFSETQ. This CDR3 region has 15 residues. The CDR3 sequence: CASSLLDSTNSPLHF. The CDR3 DNA reads as TGCGCCAGCAGCTTATTGGACAGTACTAATTCACCCCTCCACTTT.

The J gene is TRBJ1-1, the V gene TRBV11-2, with D perhaps matching TRBD1 (5 bases). Trimming stripped 1 base from V and 5 bases from J, with 11 bases between. The CDR3 runs 14 residues. Germline-derived CDR1 and CDR2 are SGHAT and FQNNGV. The CDR3 here is CASSLGRGETEAFF. CDR3 sequence (DNA): TGTGCCAGCAGCTTAGGGCGGGGCGAGACTGAAGCTTTCTTT. Full variable domain (missing parts from reference TRBV11-2 and TRBJ1-1): EAGVAQSPRYKIIEKRQSVAFWCNPISGHATLYWYQQILGQGPKLLIQFQNNGVVDDSQLPKDRFSAERLKGVDSTLKIQPAKLEDSAVYLCASSLGRGETEAFFGQGTRLTVV.

The chain employs TRBV9 and TRBJ2-2, with TRBD1 as a possible D gene (6 bases). Germline CDR1 and CDR2: SGDLS and YYNGEE. The V gene lost 0 bases and the J gene lost 8 bases, with 14 bases spanning the gap. The CDR3 is made up of 15 amino acids. CDR3 region: CASSVEDRPTGELFF. The CDR3 DNA reads TGTGCCAGCAGCGTAGAGGACAGACCTACAGGGGAGCTGTTTTTT. Supplemented by reference TRBV9 and TRBJ2-2, the full variable domain reads DSGVTQTPKHLITATGQRVTLRCSPRSGDLSVYWYQQSLDQGLQFLIQYYNGEERAKGNILERFSAQQFPDLHSELNLSSLELGDSALYFCASSVEDRPTGELFFGEGSRLTVL.

The rearrangement links TRBV19 to TRBJ2-3; a weak D match, TRBD1 (5 bases). Trimming stripped 5 bases from V and 4 bases from J, with 10 bases between. Germline assignment: CDR1 LNHDA and CDR2 SQIVND (reference sequence). The CDR3 extends over 13 amino acids. CDR3 sequence (DNA): TGTGCCAGTAGTGTTTTCAGGGCAGATACGCAGTATTTT. Translation: CASSVFRADTQYF. Full variable domain (outside the CDR3, taken from reference TRBV19 and TRBJ2-3): DGGITQSPKYLFRKEGQNVTLSCEQNLNHDAMYWYRQDPGQGLRLIYYSQIVNDFQKGDIAEGYSVSREKKESFPLTVTSAQKNPTAFYLCASSVFRADTQYFGPGTRLTVL.

The chain has TRBV7-8 and TRBJ2-4, with 9 bases aligning to TRBD1. The CDR3 sequence is 14 residues long. CDR1 SGHVS and CDR2 FQNEAQ come from the germline V gene. The trim removed 4 bases at V and 6 bases at J, leaving 4 bases unmatched. The CDR3 region is CASSSPTGGNIQYF. The CDR3 DNA follows: TGTGCCAGCAGCTCGCCGACAGGGGGAAACATTCAGTACTTC.

The chain carries TRBV12-3 or TRBV12-4 and TRBJ1-2; tentative D call: TRBD1 (5 bases). Trimming removed 6 bases at V and 2 bases at J, with 10 bases between. CDR3 length: 13 amino acids. Here the CDR3 DNA reads TGTGCCAGCAGCCTGGACATCAACTATGGCTACACCTTC. It translates to CASSLDINYGYTF.

The rearrangement joins TRBV16 to TRBJ1-1; no firm D call. V was clipped by 0 bases and J by 1 base, with 3 bases between them. The length of the CDR3 is 13 residues. Germline V gives CDR1 KGHSY, CDR2 FQNENV. Here the CDR3 reads CASSQSGNTEAFF. The DNA for the CDR3 is TGTGCCAGCAGCCAATCCGGGAACACTGAAGCTTTCTTT.

The chain couples TRBV2 to TRBJ2-7, with a weak D call TRBD1 (6 bases). Trimming stripped 5 bases from V and 3 bases from J, with 11 bases between. The germline gives CDR1 SNHLY, CDR2 FYNNEI. The CDR3 length is 13 residues. The CDR3 is CASSTDRIYEQYF. In nucleotides, the CDR3 is TGTGCCAGCAGTACGGACAGAATCTACGAGCAGTACTTC.

This chain links TRBV4-3 with TRBJ1-2; D gene unclear. Trimming left V 1 base short and J 3 bases short, with 9 bases between. Germline CDR1 is LGHNA and CDR2 is YSLEER. This CDR3 has 14 amino acids. The CDR3 DNA sequence: TGCGCCAGCAGCCAAGGTCGGGGAGACTATGGCTACACCTTC. As protein: CASSQGRGDYGYTF.

The gene calls are TRBV7-3 and TRBJ2-6; tentative D call: TRBD1 (6 bases). Germline-derived CDR1 and CDR2 are SGHTA and FQGTGA. Trimming left V 5 bases short and J 0 bases short, with 14 bases between. The length of the CDR3 is 17 residues. CDR3 amino acids: CASSPNRDISGANVLTF. In DNA form, the CDR3 reads TGTGCCAGCAGCCCGAATAGGGACATCTCTGGGGCCAACGTCCTGACTTTC.

The chain couples TRBV7-8 to TRBJ1-6, with TRBD1 as a possible D gene (5 bases). The CDR3 is made up of 16 amino acids. Trimming stripped 5 bases from V and 5 bases from J, with 16 bases between. Germline lookup yields CDR1 SGHVS and CDR2 FQNEAQ. Written as DNA, the CDR3 is TGTGCCAGCAGCCTCGCCCCGGGGGGGAATAATTCACCCCTCCACTTT. Encoded protein: CASSLAPGGNNSPLHF.

This chain uses TRBV6-2 or TRBV6-3 with TRBJ2-3; D gene uncertain. V was trimmed by 0 bases and J by 2 bases, leaving 12 bases between them. Germline V gene data show CDR1 as MNHEY and CDR2 as SVGEGT. The CDR3 runs 16 residues. CDR3 residues: CASSYSGRPPTDTQYF. The CDR3 DNA reads TGTGCCAGCAGTTACTCGGGCAGGCCCCCCACAGATACGCAGTATTTT.

This rearrangement joins TRBV6-5 to TRBJ1-2; 9 nucleotides agree with TRBD1. V lost 2 bases and J lost 6; bases outside the gene matches: 7. This CDR3 spans 15 amino acids. Germline V gene lookup returns CDR1 MNHEY and CDR2 SVGAGI. The CDR3 DNA reads as TGTGCCAGCAGTTACGGGACAGGGCGAAAGAATGGCTACACCTTC. This gives the protein CASSYGTGRKNGYTF.

This chain connects TRBV6-5 to TRBJ2-7; 7 bases match TRBD1. Trimming cost V 1 base and J 4 bases; bases outside gene matches: 7. Germline assignment: CDR1 MNHEY and CDR2 SVGAGI. The CDR3 loop spans 15 amino acids. CDR3: CASSYLSDRIYEQYF. The CDR3 DNA sequence: TGTGCCAGCAGTTACTTGTCGGACAGGATTTACGAGCAGTACTTC.

This clone was picked up one time. This chain links TRBV7-2 with TRBJ2-3, with a possible D match to TRBD1 (5 bases). The V gene lost 1 base and the J gene lost 6 bases, with 17 bases spanning the gap. Germline V gene sequence: CDR1 SGHTA, CDR2 FQGNSA. The CDR3 contains 16 residues. The CDR3 DNA reads TGTGCCAGCAGCTTAGTTGGGGCTCCGAACACGGATACGCAGTATTTT. It specifies CASSLVGAPNTDTQYF.

The chain carries TRBV7-9 and TRBJ2-5; 10 bases are shared with TRBD2. This CDR3 is built from 15 residues. J was trimmed by 0 bases and V by 5 bases; bases with no gene match: 3. Germline loops: CDR1 SEHNR, CDR2 FQNEAQ (reference sequence). The CDR3 region is CASSQRGGHQETQYF. The CDR3 DNA follows: TGTGCCAGCAGCCAGCGGGGGGGGCACCAAGAGACCCAGTACTTC.

The chain joins TRBV7-9 to TRBJ2-1; a possible D gene is TRBD1 (5 bases). Trimming pared 4 bases from V and 5 bases from J, leaving 15 bases between. Germline assignment: CDR1 SEHNR and CDR2 FQNEAQ (reference sequence). The CDR3 runs 15 residues. The CDR3 loop is CASSSITGHDNEQFF. In DNA form, the CDR3 reads TGTGCCAGCAGCTCCATTACCGGACACGACAATGAGCAGTTCTTC.